A selection of T cell receptor beta chains follows, all from one sample in a study of CXCR3-negative and CXCR3-positive naive CD8 T cells. TCRdb reprocessed the 5' RACE reads and stores each CDR3 protein as one record, lacking DNA. The clone table shows 40,000 to 55,000 distinct CDR3 sequences, with the ten largest holding 1.5% to 2%. The source material was naive CXCR3- CD8+ T cells from blood. These receptors came from a human donor in good health. Some clones in this sample may be carry-over from other donors' samples. The CDR3 runs from the conserved cysteine through the conserved F or W. Rows give clone size only sometimes, using once, few, many, or a class for an expanded clone.

J: TRBJ2-7; size: -; V: TRBV28; CDR3: CASSLSLVGTEQYF
J: TRBJ2-1; size: medium-sized; V: TRBV4-2; CDR3: CASSPVTNNEQFF
J: TRBJ1-4; size: -; V: TRBV6-1; CDR3: CASSERVRWATNEKLFF
J: TRBJ2-3; size: -; V: TRBV20-1; CDR3: CSARGGPNRDTQYF
J: TRBJ2-7; size: -; V: TRBV4-3; CDR3: CASSQDRTPREQYF
J: TRBJ2-1; size: -; V: TRBV9; CDR3: CASSGALRVGENEQFF
J: TRBJ2-7; size: -; V: TRBV4-2; CDR3: CASSPRDGTYEQYF
J: TRBJ2-1; size: -; V: TRBV27; CDR3: CASSLTVRGLNEQFF
J: TRBJ1-1; size: -; V: TRBV19; CDR3: CASSFFGMNTEAFF
J: TRBJ2-7; size: -; V: TRBV20-1; CDR3: CSARPTSSYEQYF
J: TRBJ2-5; size: medium-sized; V: TRBV6-5; CDR3: CASSYGDRGEYF
J: TRBJ2-7; size: -; V: TRBV28; CDR3: CASSSDQGVYHEQYF
J: TRBJ2-3; size: -; V: TRBV27; CDR3: CASSSPRTGELTDTQYF
J: TRBJ2-7; size: -; V: TRBV3-1; CDR3: CASSQEARGDYEQYF
J: TRBJ2-7; size: -; V: TRBV9; CDR3: CASSPPAAYEQYF
J: TRBJ2-7; size: -; V: TRBV4-1; CDR3: CASSQVASISYEQYF
J: TRBJ2-7; size: -; V: TRBV29-1; CDR3: CSAGGSYEQYF
J: TRBJ2-1; size: -; V: TRBV4-3; CDR3: CASSQAGQGSEQFF
J: TRBJ2-1; size: -; V: TRBV23-1; CDR3: CASSPLPLPGPRTYNEQFF
J: TRBJ2-1; size: -; V: TRBV29-1; CDR3: CSVERGTGENEQFF
J: TRBJ2-1; size: -; V: TRBV7-8; CDR3: CASSYGGQYYNEQFF
J: TRBJ2-1; size: -; V: TRBV7-8; CDR3: CASSLAGFDNEQFF
J: TRBJ1-1; size: -; V: TRBV29-1; CDR3: CSVVEDRLLTEAFF
J: TRBJ2-7; size: -; V: TRBV6-5; CDR3: CASSAGGLAYEQYF
J: TRBJ2-1; size: -; V: TRBV28; CDR3: CASSFRDLTDRGYNEQFF
J: TRBJ2-5; size: -; V: TRBV6-2/TRBV6-3; CDR3: CASSYSLDERFQYF
J: TRBJ1-1; size: -; V: TRBV28; CDR3: CASSFRYTEAFF
J: TRBJ2-7; size: -; V: TRBV28; CDR3: CASSLFASGGLSTAFVQYF
J: TRBJ2-7; size: -; V: TRBV4-3; CDR3: CASSQDRQPTYEQYF
J: TRBJ1-2; size: -; V: TRBV20-1; CDR3: CSARNPDSDDYNYGYTF
J: TRBJ2-2; size: -; V: TRBV20-1; CDR3: CSARESGTGASGELFF
J: TRBJ1-5; size: medium-sized; V: TRBV4-3; CDR3: CASSQDRANQPQHF
J: TRBJ1-1; size: -; V: TRBV11-2; CDR3: CASRTDRERAEAFF
J: TRBJ2-1; size: -; V: TRBV4-3; CDR3: CASSQEVWTAKNEQFF
J: TRBJ2-3; size: -; V: TRBV6-5; CDR3: CASSYSTEEEADTQYF
J: TRBJ1-3; size: -; V: TRBV29-1; CDR3: CSVVSDNSGNTIYF
J: TRBJ2-1; size: -; V: TRBV20-1; CDR3: CSAFPSSGISEQFF
J: TRBJ2-7; size: -; V: TRBV28; CDR3: CASSPGTSGSYEQYF